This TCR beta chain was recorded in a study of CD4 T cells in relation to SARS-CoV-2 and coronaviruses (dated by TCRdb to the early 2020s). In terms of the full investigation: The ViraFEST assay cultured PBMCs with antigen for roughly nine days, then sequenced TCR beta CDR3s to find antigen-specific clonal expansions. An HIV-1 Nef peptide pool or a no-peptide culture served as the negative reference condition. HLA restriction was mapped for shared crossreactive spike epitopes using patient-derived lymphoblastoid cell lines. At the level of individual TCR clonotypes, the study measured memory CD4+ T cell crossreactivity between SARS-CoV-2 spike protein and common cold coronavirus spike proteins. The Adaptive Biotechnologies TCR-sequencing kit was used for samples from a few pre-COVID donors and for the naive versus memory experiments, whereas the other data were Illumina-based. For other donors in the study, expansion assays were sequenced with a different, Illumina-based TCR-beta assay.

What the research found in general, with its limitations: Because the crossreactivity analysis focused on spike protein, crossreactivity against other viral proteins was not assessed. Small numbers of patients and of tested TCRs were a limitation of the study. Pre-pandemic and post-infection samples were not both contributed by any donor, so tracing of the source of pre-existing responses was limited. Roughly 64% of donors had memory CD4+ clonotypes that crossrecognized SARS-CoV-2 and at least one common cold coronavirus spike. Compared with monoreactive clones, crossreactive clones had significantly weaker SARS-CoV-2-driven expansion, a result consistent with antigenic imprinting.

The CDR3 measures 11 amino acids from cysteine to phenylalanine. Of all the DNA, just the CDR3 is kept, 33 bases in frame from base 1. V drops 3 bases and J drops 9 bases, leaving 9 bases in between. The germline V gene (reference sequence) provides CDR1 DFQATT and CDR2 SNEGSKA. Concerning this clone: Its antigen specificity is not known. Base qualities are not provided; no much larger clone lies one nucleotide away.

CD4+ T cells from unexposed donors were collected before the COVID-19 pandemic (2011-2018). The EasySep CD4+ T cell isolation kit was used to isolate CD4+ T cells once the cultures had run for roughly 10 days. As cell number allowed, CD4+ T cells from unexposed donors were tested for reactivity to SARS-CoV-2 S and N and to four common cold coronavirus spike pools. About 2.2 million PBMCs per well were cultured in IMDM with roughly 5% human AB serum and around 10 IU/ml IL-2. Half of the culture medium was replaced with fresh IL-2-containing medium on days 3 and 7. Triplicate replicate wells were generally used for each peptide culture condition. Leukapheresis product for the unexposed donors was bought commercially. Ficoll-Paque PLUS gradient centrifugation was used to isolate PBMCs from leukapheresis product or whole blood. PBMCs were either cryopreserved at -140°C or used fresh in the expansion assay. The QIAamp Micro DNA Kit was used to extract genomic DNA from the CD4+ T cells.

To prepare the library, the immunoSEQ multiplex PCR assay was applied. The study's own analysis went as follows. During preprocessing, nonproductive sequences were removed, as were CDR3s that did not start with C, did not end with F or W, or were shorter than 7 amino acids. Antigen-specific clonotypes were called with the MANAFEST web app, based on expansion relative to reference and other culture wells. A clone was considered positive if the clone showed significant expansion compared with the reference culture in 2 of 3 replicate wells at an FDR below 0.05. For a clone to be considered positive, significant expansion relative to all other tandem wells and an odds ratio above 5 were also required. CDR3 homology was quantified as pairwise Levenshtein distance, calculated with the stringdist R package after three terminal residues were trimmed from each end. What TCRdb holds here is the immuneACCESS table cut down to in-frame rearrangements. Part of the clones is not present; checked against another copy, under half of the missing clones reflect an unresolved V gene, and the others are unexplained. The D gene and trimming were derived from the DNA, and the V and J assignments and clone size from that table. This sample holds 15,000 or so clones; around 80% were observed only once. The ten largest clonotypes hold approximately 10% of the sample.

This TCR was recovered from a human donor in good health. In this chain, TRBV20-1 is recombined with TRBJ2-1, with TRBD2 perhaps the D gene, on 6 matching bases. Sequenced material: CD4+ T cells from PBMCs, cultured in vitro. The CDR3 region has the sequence CSASAAGEQFF. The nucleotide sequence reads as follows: TGCAGTGCTAGTGCAGCGGGTGAGCAGTTCTTC.